A single sample gave rise to the 7 T cell receptor beta chains below, sequenced in a study of blood T cell repertoires in COVID-19. Only in-frame clones appear in the TCRdb table, and some are missing; sequencing was by immunoSEQ multiplex PCR. The table lists 300,000 or so clones, approximately 82% of them singletons, with approximately 1.2% in the top ten. The sample consisted of peripheral blood. Receptor source: a woman in her fifties or sixties with acute or convalescent COVID-19.

The gene calls are TRBV11-2 and TRBJ1-1, with D maybe TRBD1 (5 bases). The germline V and J ends were trimmed by 5 bases and 4 bases, with 17 bases remaining between them. CDR1 and CDR2 from the germline V gene are SGHAT and FQNNGV. The CDR3 is 15 amino acids. The CDR3 DNA reads TGTGCCAGCAGCCAGGGATCTTCGGGTATCACTGAAGCTTTCTTT. It specifies CASSQGSSGITEAFF.

This chain connects TRBV21-1 to TRBJ2-5; the D call TRBD2 from the table was never checked on the DNA. TRBV21-1 is listed as a pseudogene. There are 15 residues in the CDR3. The CDR3 spells CASSMSGGPQETQYF. CDR3 DNA: TGTGCCAGCAGCATGTCGGGGGGGCCTCAAGAGACCCAGTACTTC.

This clone appeared a single time. This sequence joins TRBV19 and TRBJ2-5; 14 nucleotides align to TRBD2. V lost 5 bases, J lost 5 bases, and 16 bases stayed unmatched. From germline, CDR1 is LNHDA and CDR2 SQIVND (reference sequence). CDR3 length: 19 amino acids. This CDR3 reads CASSPTGTSGSGLWETQYF. The CDR3 nucleotides are TGTGCCAGTAGTCCAACCGGGACTAGCGGGAGCGGGTTATGGGAGACCCAGTACTTC.

The chain links TRBV6-6 to TRBJ1-3, with unresolved D. CDR3 length equals 16 residues. Trimming stripped 6 bases from V and 0 bases from J, with 15 bases between. Germline CDR1 is MNHNY and CDR2 is SVGAGI (reference sequence). CDR3 DNA: TGTGCCAGCAGCCTTTCGGGTTCAGTCTCTGGAAACACCATATATTTT. This encodes CASSLSGSVSGNTIYF.

V usage is TRBV7-2 and J usage is TRBJ2-5; 11 positions match TRBD2. The CDR3 contains 14 residues. The germline V gene has CDR1 SGHTA and CDR2 FQGNSA. V gave up 4 bases and J gave up 3 bases; unmatched junction bases: 1. CDR3 sequence: CASSSTSGEETQYF. The CDR3 coding sequence is TGTGCCAGCAGCTCGACTAGCGGGGAAGAGACCCAGTACTTC.

The DNA for the CDR3 is TGTGCCCACTCAATCAATGGTAATGAAAAACTGTTTTTT. It specifies CAHSINGNEKLFF. The rearrangement links TRBV30 to TRBJ1-4, with D unclear. The CDR3 runs 13 residues. V lost 8 bases and J lost 4, with 14 bases in between. Germline V gives CDR1 GTSNPN, CDR2 SVGIG (reference sequence).

This clone was seen once. This sequence joins TRBV15 and TRBJ1-3; possible D gene TRBD1, 6 bases. The V end was cut by 3 bases, the J end by 0 bases, with 12 bases between. The CDR3 is 16 amino acids. Germline CDR1 is LNHNV and CDR2 is YYDKDF (reference sequence). This CDR3 reads CATSSGGTNSGNTIYF. As DNA, the CDR3 is TGTGCCACCAGCAGCGGGGGGACAAACTCTGGAAACACCATATATTTT. The complete variable domain, with remaining parts taken from reference TRBV15 and TRBJ1-3, reads DAMVIQNPRYQVTQFGKPVTLSCSQTLNHNVMYWYQQKSSQAPKLLFHYYDKDFNNEADTPDNFQSRRPNTSFCFLDIRSPGLGDTAMYLCATSSGGTNSGNTIYFGEGSWLTVV.